One T cell receptor (beta chain) is described in this entry. The V gene lost 5 bases and the J gene lost 1 base, with 12 bases spanning the gap. Germline CDR1 MDHEN, CDR2 SYDVKM. This CDR3 comprises 15 residues. The data were obtained in a study of blood T cell repertoires in COVID-19. Assay: immunoSEQ multiplex PCR; the TCRdb copy retains only in-frame clones and omits some. The sample consists of approximately 50,000 clones, 70% to 85% of them appearing once. The receptor's source is a man between 65 and 80 years old with active COVID-19. The material sequenced was peripheral blood. This chain connects TRBV28 to TRBJ1-5, with D possibly being TRBD1 (5 bases). The CDR3 coding sequence is TGTGCCAGCAGTCCCCCCAACAGGAGCAATCAGCCCCAGCATTTT. Amino acid sequence: CASSPPNRSNQPQHF.